This T cell receptor beta chain came from a study of control samples from healthy donors and cancer patients. This clone was detected once. V was cut by 4 bases and J by 1 base, with 10 bases left in between. This CDR3 has 14 amino acids. CDR1 and CDR2 from the germline V gene are SGHNT and YYREEE (reference sequence). Repertoires were generated with immunoSEQ multiplex PCR, while TCRdb's copy carries only in-frame clones and drops some. The sample records 120,000 to 150,000 clones, 75% to 95% being singletons. This clonotype originated in a man younger than 45 in good health. J is TRBJ2-3 and V is TRBV5-4, with a tentative D call TRBD2 (5 bases). The sequenced sample was blood. CDR3 sequence (DNA): TGTGCCAGCAGCCATTTGGAGGGCACAGATACGCAGTATTTT. This encodes CASSHLEGTDTQYF.